This paragraph covers one T cell receptor beta chain sequence. This clone occurred many times. The antigen this receptor binds is unknown. Base qualities were left out, and no much larger clone turns up one base away. This sample was taken from a study of metastatic and nonmetastatic thyroid tumors (dated by TCRdb to 2018 to 2020). About the full investigation: Repertoires from peripheral blood and from tumor or nodule tissue samples of malignant and benign thyroid patients were compared.

Receptors were amplified or captured by PCR. The instrument given in TCRdb is Illumina HiSeq 4000. High-throughput sequencing was used to profile the CDR3 region of the TCR beta-chain in every patient. Per the original workflow: A classifier to discriminate distant-metastatic papillary thyroid cancer patients was built from CDR3 differences across clinicopathological groups. To measure repertoire diversity the researchers used the Shannon index, while the Morisita-Horn index served to gauge how similar the tumor and blood repertoires were. TCRdb itself trimmed the public reads at Q25 with fastp, ran MiXCR and retained productive beta chains. These V and J calls are TCRdb output, not the study's own analysis. In this sample the table shows 20,000 to 25,000 clones, approximately 30% of which occur a single time. The leading ten clones occupy roughly 5.3% of the sample. No treatment had been received by any patient before thyroid surgery. Using T-cell receptor beta sequencing, the study looked back at clinical samples from patients collected from the early 2010s to the late 2010s.

Sequences LGHDT (CDR1) and YNNKEL (CDR2) are obtained from the germline V gene (reference sequence). The CDR3 runs 14 amino acids, cysteine and phenylalanine included. CDR3 DNA is the only sequence kept; it has 42 bases, read in frame from the first base. At the junction V is shortened by 1 base and J by 2 bases, with 9 bases in between. The paper's findings and limits, for the study overall: In both blood and tumor samples, TCR beta diversity was reported to be significantly higher in malignant tumors than in benign nodules.

Specimen: tumor tissue. This clonotype was obtained from a female donor with papillary thyroid cancer or a benign thyroid nodule (not recorded which). Some clones in this sample may be carry-over from other donors' samples. The chain links TRBV3-1 with TRBJ2-7; the D gene assignment is ambiguous. The DNA sequence reads TGTGCCAGCAGCCAAGCTTTCGAGGCCTACGAGCAGTACTTC. This encodes CASSQAFEAYEQYF.